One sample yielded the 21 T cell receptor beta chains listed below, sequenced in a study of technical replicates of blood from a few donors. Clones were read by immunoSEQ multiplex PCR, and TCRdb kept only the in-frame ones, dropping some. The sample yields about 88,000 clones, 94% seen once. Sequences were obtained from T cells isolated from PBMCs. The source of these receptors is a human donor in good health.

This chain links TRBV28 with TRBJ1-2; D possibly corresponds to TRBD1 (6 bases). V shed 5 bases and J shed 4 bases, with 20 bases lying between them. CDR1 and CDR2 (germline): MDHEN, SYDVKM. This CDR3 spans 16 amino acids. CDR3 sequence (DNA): TGTGCCAGCAGTCGCGGATATGACAGGCCCTTCTATGGCTACACCTTC. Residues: CASSRGYDRPFYGYTF.

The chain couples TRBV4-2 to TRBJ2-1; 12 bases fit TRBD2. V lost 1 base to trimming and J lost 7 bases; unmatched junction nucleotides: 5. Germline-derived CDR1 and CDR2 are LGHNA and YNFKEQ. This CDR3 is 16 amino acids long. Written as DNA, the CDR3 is TGTGCCAGCAGCCAAGCGAAGACTAGCGGGAGTAATGAGCAGTTCTTC. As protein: CASSQAKTSGSNEQFF.

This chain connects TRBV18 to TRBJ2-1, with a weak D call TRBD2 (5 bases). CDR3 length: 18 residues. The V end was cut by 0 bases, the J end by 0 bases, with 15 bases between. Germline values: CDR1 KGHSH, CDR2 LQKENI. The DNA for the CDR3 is TGTGCCAGCTCACCACCTTATCTAGCTTCGAACTCCTACAATGAGCAGTTCTTC. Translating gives CASSPPYLASNSYNEQFF.

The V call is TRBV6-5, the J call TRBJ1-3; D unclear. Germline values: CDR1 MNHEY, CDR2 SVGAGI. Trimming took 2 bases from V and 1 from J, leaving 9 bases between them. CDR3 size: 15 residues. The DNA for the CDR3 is TGTGCCAGCAGTTACGGACGAGGGTCTGGAAACACCATATATTTT. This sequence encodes CASSYGRGSGNTIYF.

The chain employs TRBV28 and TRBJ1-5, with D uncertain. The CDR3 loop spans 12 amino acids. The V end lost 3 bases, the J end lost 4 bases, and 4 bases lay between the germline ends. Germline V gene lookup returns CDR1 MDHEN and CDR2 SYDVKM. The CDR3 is CASSFSNQPQHF. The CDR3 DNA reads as TGTGCCAGCAGTTTTTCAAATCAGCCCCAGCATTTT. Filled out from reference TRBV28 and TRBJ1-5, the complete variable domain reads DVKVTQSSRYLVKRTGEKVFLECVQDMDHENMFWYRQDPGLGLRLIYFSYDVKMKEKGDIPEGYSVSREKKERFSLILESASTNQTSMYLCASSFSNQPQHFGDGTRLSIL.

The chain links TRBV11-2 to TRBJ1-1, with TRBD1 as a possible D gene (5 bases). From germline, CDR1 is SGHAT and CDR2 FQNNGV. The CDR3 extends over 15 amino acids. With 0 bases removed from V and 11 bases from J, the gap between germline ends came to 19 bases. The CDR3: CASSLDGQGSLMAFF. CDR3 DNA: TGTGCCAGCAGCTTAGATGGCCAGGGAAGTTTGATGGCTTTCTTT.

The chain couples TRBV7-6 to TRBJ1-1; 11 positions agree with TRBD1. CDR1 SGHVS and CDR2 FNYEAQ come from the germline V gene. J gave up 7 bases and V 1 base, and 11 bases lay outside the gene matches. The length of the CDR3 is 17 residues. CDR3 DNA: TGTGCCAGCAGCTTAGTTTACCAGGGACAGGGGGTACGTGAAGCTTTCTTT. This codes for CASSLVYQGQGVREAFF.

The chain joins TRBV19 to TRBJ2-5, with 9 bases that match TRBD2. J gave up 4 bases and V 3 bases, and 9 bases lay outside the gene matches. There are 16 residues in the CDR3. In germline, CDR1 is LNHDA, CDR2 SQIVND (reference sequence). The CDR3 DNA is TGTGCCAGTAGTATGGATTTACTAGCGGGTATAGAGACCCAGTACTTC. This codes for CASSMDLLAGIETQYF.

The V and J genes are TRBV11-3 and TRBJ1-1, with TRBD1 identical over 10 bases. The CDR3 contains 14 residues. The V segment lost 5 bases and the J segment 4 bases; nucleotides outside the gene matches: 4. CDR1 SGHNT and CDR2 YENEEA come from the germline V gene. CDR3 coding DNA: TGTGCCAGCAGCGACAGGGGGCTGAGCACTGAAGCTTTCTTT. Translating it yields CASSDRGLSTEAFF.

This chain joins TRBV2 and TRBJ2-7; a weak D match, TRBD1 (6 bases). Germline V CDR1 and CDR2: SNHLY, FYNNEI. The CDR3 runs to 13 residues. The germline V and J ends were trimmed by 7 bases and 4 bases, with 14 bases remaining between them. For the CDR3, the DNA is TGTGCCAGCAAGGACAGCCTGTATTACGAGCAGTACTTC. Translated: CASKDSLYYEQYF.

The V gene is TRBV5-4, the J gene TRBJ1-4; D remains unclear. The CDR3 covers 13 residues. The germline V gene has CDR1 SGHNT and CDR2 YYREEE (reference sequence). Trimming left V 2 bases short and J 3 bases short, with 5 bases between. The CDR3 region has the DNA TGTGCCAGCAGCTTTTCGGCTAATGAAAAACTGTTTTTT. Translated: CASSFSANEKLFF.

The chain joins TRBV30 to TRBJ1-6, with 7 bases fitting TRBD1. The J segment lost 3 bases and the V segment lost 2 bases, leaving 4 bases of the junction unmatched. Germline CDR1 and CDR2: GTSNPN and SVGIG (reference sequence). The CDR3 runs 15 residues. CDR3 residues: CAWSSRDSYNSPLHF. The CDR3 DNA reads TGTGCCTGGAGTTCCCGGGACAGCTATAATTCACCCCTCCACTTT. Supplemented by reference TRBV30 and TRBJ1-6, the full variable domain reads SQTIHQWPATLVQPVGSPLSLECTVEGTSNPNLYWYRQAAGRGLQLLFYSVGIGQISSEVPQNLSASRPQDRQFILSSKKLLLSDSGFYLCAWSSRDSYNSPLHFGNGTRLTVT.

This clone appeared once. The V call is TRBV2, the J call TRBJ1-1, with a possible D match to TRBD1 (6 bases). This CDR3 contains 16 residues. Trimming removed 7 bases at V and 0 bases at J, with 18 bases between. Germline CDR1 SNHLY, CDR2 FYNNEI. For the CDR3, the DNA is TGTGCCAGCATGATCTCACTTCAGGGGATGAACACTGAAGCTTTCTTT. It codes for CASMISLQGMNTEAFF.

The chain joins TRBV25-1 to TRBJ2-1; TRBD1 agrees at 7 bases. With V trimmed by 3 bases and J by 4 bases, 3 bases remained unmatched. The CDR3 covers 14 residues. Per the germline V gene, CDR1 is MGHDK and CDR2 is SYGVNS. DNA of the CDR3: TGTGCCAGCAGTGACCGGGACAGATACAATGAGCAGTTCTTC. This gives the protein CASSDRDRYNEQFF.

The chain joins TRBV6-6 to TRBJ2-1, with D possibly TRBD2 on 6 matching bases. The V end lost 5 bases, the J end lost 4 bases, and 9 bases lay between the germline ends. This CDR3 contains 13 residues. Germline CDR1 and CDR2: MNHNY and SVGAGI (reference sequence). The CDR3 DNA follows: TGTGCCAGCAGTGTGGGGGGTTACAATGAGCAGTTCTTC. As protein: CASSVGGYNEQFF.

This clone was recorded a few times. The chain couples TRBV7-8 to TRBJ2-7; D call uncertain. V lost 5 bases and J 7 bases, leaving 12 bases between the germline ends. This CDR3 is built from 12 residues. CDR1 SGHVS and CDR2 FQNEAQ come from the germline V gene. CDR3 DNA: TGTGCCAGCAGCCCCTCACCGCGTGAGCAGTACTTC. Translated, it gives CASSPSPREQYF.

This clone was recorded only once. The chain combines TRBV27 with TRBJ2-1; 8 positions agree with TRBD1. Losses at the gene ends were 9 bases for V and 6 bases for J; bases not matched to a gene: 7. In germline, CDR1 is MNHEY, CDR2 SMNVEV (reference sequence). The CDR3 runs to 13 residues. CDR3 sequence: CASRDRPPNEQFF. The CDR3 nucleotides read TGTGCCAGTAGGGACAGGCCCCCCAATGAGCAGTTCTTC.

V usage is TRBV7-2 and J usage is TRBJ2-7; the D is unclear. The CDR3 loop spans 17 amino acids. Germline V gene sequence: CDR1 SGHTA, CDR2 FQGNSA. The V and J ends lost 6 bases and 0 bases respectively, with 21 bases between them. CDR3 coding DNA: TGTGCCAGCAGTCTCACGATCCTCCGCAAGAGCTCCTACGAGCAGTACTTC. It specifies CASSLTILRKSSYEQYF. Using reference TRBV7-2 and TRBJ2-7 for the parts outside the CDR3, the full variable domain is GAGVSQSPSNKVTEKGKDVELRCDPISGHTALYWYRQSLGQGLEFLIYFQGNSAPDKSGLPSDRFSAERTGGSVSTLTIQRTQQEDSAVYLCASSLTILRKSSYEQYFGPGTRLTVT.

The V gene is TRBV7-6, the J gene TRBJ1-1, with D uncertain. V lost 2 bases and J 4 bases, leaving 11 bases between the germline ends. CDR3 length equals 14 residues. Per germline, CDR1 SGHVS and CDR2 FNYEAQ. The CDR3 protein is CASSLKREATEAFF. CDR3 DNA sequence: TGTGCCAGCAGCTTAAAGAGGGAAGCCACTGAAGCTTTCTTT.

CDR3 sequence reads: CAWSVRQGKAFF. The CDR3, as DNA: TGTGCCTGGAGTGTACGGCAGGGGAAAGCTTTCTTT. The chain links TRBV30 to TRBJ1-1, with D tentatively TRBD1 (6 bases). Germline V gives CDR1 GTSNPN, CDR2 SVGIG (reference sequence). Deletions cut 0 bases from V and 9 bases from J, with 11 bases between. The CDR3 covers 12 residues. The whole variable domain, filled in from reference TRBV30 and TRBJ1-1, reads SQTIHQWPATLVQPVGSPLSLECTVEGTSNPNLYWYRQAAGRGLQLLFYSVGIGQISSEVPQNLSASRPQDRQFILSSKKLLLSDSGFYLCAWSVRQGKAFFGQGTRLTVV.

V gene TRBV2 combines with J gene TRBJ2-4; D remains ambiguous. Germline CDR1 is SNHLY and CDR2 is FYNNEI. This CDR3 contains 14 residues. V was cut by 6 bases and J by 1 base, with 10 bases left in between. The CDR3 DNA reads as TGTGCCAGCAGGTCCACCGGGGCCAAAAACATTCAGTACTTC. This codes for CASRSTGAKNIQYF.